A selection of T cell receptor beta chains follows, all from one sample in a study of blood T cell repertoires in COVID-19. Profiled with immunoSEQ multiplex PCR; TCRdb holds only in-frame clones, not every one. Here the sample spans a few hundred thousand clones, 70% to 90% being singletons. Material for sequencing was peripheral blood. The receptors shown here come from a woman in her 30s who had recovered from COVID-19. Both conserved end residues are part of each CDR3. The order of the fields is CDR3 length, V gene, CDR3 protein.

>13|TRBV11-2
CASSLNGETEAFF
>13|TRBV10-3
CAISEDGGEKLFF
>14|TRBV19
CASSIQGRNSPLHF
>12|TRBV11-2
CASSTHKNEQFF
>13|TRBV27
CASSLGGFYGYTF
>13|TRBV10-3
CAISEFLALEQYF
>16|TRBV5-4
CASSSGQGTSNYGYTF
>16|TRBV2
CASGLAGGQGPYEQYF
>15|TRBV7-2
CASSLAQGANEKLFF
>13|TRBV28
CASRPGQYYGYTF
>17|TRBV13
CASSSAGLAGEQDTQYF
>13|TRBV11-3
CASSEPSTDTQYF
>14|TRBV19
CASSILFLGGEQYF
>12|TRBV10-3
CAISDLEGAAFF
>14|TRBV19
CASSIENTGYGYTF
>15|TRBV19
CASRTGYGTNEKLFF
>17|TRBV19
CASSYGFYTKDTGELFF
>12|TRBV13
CASSKGGETQYF
>14|TRBV5-1
CASSPRDTGETQYF
>15|TRBV5-1
CASSLVSGAAEKLFF
>15|TRBV28
CASSPPGGDNEKLFF
>16|TRBV21-1
CASTGRETGRKETQYF
>12|TRBV29-1
CSVEDGGLEQYF
>13|TRBV11-3
CASSGDRATEAFF
>14|TRBV5-5
CASSSPGGGNTIYF
>17|TRBV5-1
CASSPGDGRVRTGELFF
>17|TRBV4-2
CASSQERLAGGLGEQFF
>16|TRBV7-2
CASSWGQGAGSTEAFF
>17|TRBV23-1
CASSQQQGYESNQPQHF
>19|TRBV5-1
CASSYQPYNRGLSRETQYF
>17|TRBV4-3
CASSQEGLGVSGNTIYF
>14|TRBV24-1
CATSARDRDNEQFF
>14|TRBV25-1
CASSRGSPYNEQFF
>18|TRBV4-3
CASSQVVLLAGVYNEQFF
>15|TRBV7-9
CASSSRGSGANVLTF
>12|TRBV6-2/TRBV6-3
CASSPFYNEQFF
>13|TRBV30
CAWSLTRVEKLFF
>16|TRBV5-1
CARGYRVSATNEKLFF
>14|TRBV19
CASSGWDSTYEQYF
>14|TRBV6-6
CASSYPGHDYEQYF
>16|TRBV5-4
CASSLGTGGLGTEAFF
>14|TRBV5-5
CASSLDRGVGPLHF
>16|TRBV9
CASSVAPQGADYGYTF
>14|TRBV30
CAWRTDRFRYEQYF
>15|TRBV11-3
CASSFGGQAQETQYF
>15|TRBV7-2
CASSPSTGLGYEQYF
>14|TRBV5-1
CASSLTGSNYGYTF
>13|TRBV11-2
CASSLHPGGIDHF
>16|TRBV6-2/TRBV6-3
CASSYPLQGASTEAFF
>18|TRBV15
CATSRGWQGAERTEKLFF